These 18 T cell receptor beta chains came from one sample sequenced in a study of blood T cell repertoires in COVID-19. The protocol was immunoSEQ multiplex PCR, while the TCRdb copy is restricted to in-frame clones and leaves out a portion. The repertoire holds a few hundred thousand clones, with more than 75% as singletons. The sequenced material came from peripheral blood. The receptors were sampled from a woman aged 50 to 60 with acute or convalescent COVID-19.

The rearrangement uses TRBV6-5 and TRBJ1-5; possible D gene TRBD1, 6 bases. The germline V gene has CDR1 MNHEY and CDR2 SVGAGI. The CDR3 length is 12 residues. The V and J ends lost 10 bases and 6 bases respectively, with 13 bases between them. The CDR3: CAIRQATQPQHF. The CDR3 nucleotides read TGTGCCATCCGACAGGCTACTCAGCCCCAGCATTTT.

The chain is built from TRBV19 and TRBJ2-1; 9 bases are a match to TRBD2. The ends lost 9 bases at V and 3 bases at J; junction bases unmatched: 9. This CDR3 contains 15 residues. CDR1 is LNHDA and CDR2 is SQIVND in the germline V gene (reference sequence). The CDR3 DNA reads as TGTGCCAGCAACCCCGCAGCGGGGGGCTACAATGAGCAGTTCTTC. Protein: CASNPAAGGYNEQFF. The full variable domain, rest sourced from reference TRBV19 and TRBJ2-1, is DGGITQSPKYLFRKEGQNVTLSCEQNLNHDAMYWYRQDPGQGLRLIYYSQIVNDFQKGDIAEGYSVSREKKESFPLTVTSAQKNPTAFYLCASNPAAGGYNEQFFGPGTRLTVL.

This sequence joins TRBV5-1 and TRBJ2-3, with D maybe TRBD1 (5 bases). Trimming left V 0 bases short and J 2 bases short, with 7 bases between. The CDR3 is made up of 14 amino acids. Germline V gene data show CDR1 as SGHRS and CDR2 as YFSETQ. The DNA of the CDR3 is TGCGCCAGCAGCTTGGCCAGGGACACAGATACGCAGTATTTT. Its protein is CASSLARDTDTQYF.

The chain links TRBV5-5 to TRBJ1-6; D is unclear. The CDR3 has 14 residues. CDR1 and CDR2 (germline): SGHKS, YYEKEE (reference sequence). V lost 3 bases, J lost 7 bases, and 11 bases lay in between. In DNA form, the CDR3 reads TGTGCCAGCAGCTACGGTTCACCCAATTCACCCCTCCACTTT. It encodes CASSYGSPNSPLHF.

This chain uses TRBV7-9 with TRBJ1-3, with 10 bases aligning to TRBD1. This CDR3 is built from 15 residues. Germline CDR1 is SEHNR and CDR2 is FQNEAQ (reference sequence). J gave up 0 bases and V 5 bases, and 1 base lay outside the gene matches. The CDR3 here is CASSRTGGSGNTIYF. CDR3 DNA sequence: TGTGCCAGCAGCAGGACAGGGGGCTCTGGAAACACCATATATTTT.

This sequence joins TRBV5-1 and TRBJ2-3; D might be TRBD2 (5 bases). The CDR3 extends over 16 amino acids. V lost 0 bases, J lost 4 bases, and 15 bases lay in between. Germline V lookup: CDR1 SGHRS, CDR2 YFSETQ. Here the CDR3 DNA reads TGCGCCAGCAGCTTGGCCGGGGTTAATAGGGCAGATACGCAGTATTTT. The encoded protein is CASSLAGVNRADTQYF. Combining the CDR3 with reference TRBV5-1 and TRBJ2-3 gives the whole variable domain KAGVTQTPRYLIKTRGQQVTLSCSPISGHRSVSWYQQTPGQGLQFLFEYFSETQRNKGNFPGRFSGRQFSNSRSEMNVSTLELGDSALYLCASSLAGVNRADTQYFGPGTRLTVL.

In this sample, this clone turned up once. J is TRBJ1-2 and V is TRBV7-9; D might be TRBD1 (6 bases). This CDR3 has 13 amino acids. Deletions cut 5 bases from V and 6 bases from J, with 13 bases between. CDR1 is SEHNR and CDR2 is FQNEAQ in the germline V gene (reference sequence). The CDR3 coding sequence is TGTGCCAGCAGCCAACAGGGAAGGGATGGCTACACCTTC. Its protein product is CASSQQGRDGYTF.

The V call is TRBV20-1, the J call TRBJ2-3; 7 bases are a match to TRBD2. The germline V gene has CDR1 DFQATT and CDR2 SNEGSKA (reference sequence). CDR3 length equals 15 residues. J was trimmed by 2 bases and V by 3 bases; bases with no gene match: 8. The CDR3 spells CSASSGREFTDTQYF. In DNA form, the CDR3 reads TGCAGTGCTAGTTCGGGGCGGGAGTTCACAGATACGCAGTATTTT.

This clone was seen once. The chain combines TRBV7-9 with TRBJ1-2; D unresolved. Trimming took off 5 bases at V and 0 bases at J, with 13 bases between the two ends. This CDR3 is 15 amino acids long. Germline CDR1 and CDR2: SEHNR and FQNEAQ (reference sequence). CDR3 sequence (DNA): TGTGCCAGCAGCGCGAACCGCGGGGCTAACTATGGCTACACCTTC. Translation: CASSANRGANYGYTF.

This chain joins TRBV5-1 and TRBJ1-2, with TRBD1 matching 8 bases. The CDR3 loop spans 13 amino acids. V gave up 6 bases and J gave up 4 bases; unmatched junction bases: 5. Germline V gene lookup returns CDR1 SGHRS and CDR2 YFSETQ. The DNA of the CDR3 is TGCGCCAGCACCTGGACAGGGACCTATGGCTACACCTTC. This sequence encodes CASTWTGTYGYTF.

V usage is TRBV7-2 and J usage is TRBJ2-1, with D uncertain. The ends were cut back, 3 bases at V and 6 bases at J, with 12 bases in the middle. The CDR3 has 14 residues. In germline, CDR1 is SGHTA, CDR2 FQGNSA. As DNA, the CDR3 is TGTGCCAGCAGCTTCTTCCTTCCGGGCAATGAGCAGTTCTTC. It yields the protein CASSFFLPGNEQFF.

The V and J genes are TRBV28 and TRBJ2-7; D unresolved. This CDR3 region has 14 residues. Germline V gene lookup returns CDR1 MDHEN and CDR2 SYDVKM. V was clipped by 5 bases and J by 2 bases, with 13 bases between them. The CDR3 DNA sequence: TGTGCCAGCAGTGTGACGACTTCTACCTACGAGCAGTACTTC. Protein product: CASSVTTSTYEQYF.

The V gene is TRBV27, the J gene TRBJ1-1; 11 nucleotides agree with TRBD1. This CDR3 spans 18 amino acids. Germline V gene data show CDR1 as MNHEY and CDR2 as SMNVEV (reference sequence). V was pared by 5 bases and J by 0 bases, with 11 bases of the junction left unmatched. The CDR3 loop reads CASSQTGQGGKLNTEAFF. The CDR3 nucleotides read TGTGCCAGCAGTCAGACGGGACAGGGGGGCAAATTGAACACTGAAGCTTTCTTT.

The chain joins TRBV3-1 (or the pseudogene TRBV3-2) to TRBJ2-5, with 8 bases matching TRBD2. The CDR3 has 16 residues. CDR1 is LGHDT, CDR2 YNNKEL, per germline (reference sequence). V trimming: 0 bases; J trimming: 4 bases; junction bases outside the gene matches: 7. The DNA for the CDR3 is TGTGCCAGCAGCCAAGACGACGGGAGGGCAGGAGAGACCCAGTACTTC. It translates to CASSQDDGRAGETQYF.

The chain combines TRBV7-2 with TRBJ2-7; the match to TRBD2 covers 10 bases. This CDR3 spans 15 amino acids. Germline CDR1 is SGHTA and CDR2 is FQGNSA. J gave up 7 bases and V 2 bases, and 8 bases lay outside the gene matches. CDR3 amino acids: CASSLNIASGREQYF. DNA for the CDR3: TGTGCCAGCAGCTTAAATATCGCTAGCGGGAGAGAGCAGTACTTC.

CDR3 sequence reads: CASSTPPGQGAAGNTIYF. DNA for the CDR3: TGTGCCAGCAGTACCCCACCGGGACAGGGGGCGGCTGGAAACACCATATATTTT. The V and J genes are TRBV28 and TRBJ1-3; the match to TRBD1 covers 12 bases. There are 18 residues in the CDR3. With 5 bases clipped from V and 2 bases from J, the junction kept 10 bases outside the gene matches. CDR1 is MDHEN, CDR2 SYDVKM, per germline. Drawing the rest from reference TRBV28 and TRBJ1-3, the complete variable domain is DVKVTQSSRYLVKRTGEKVFLECVQDMDHENMFWYRQDPGLGLRLIYFSYDVKMKEKGDIPEGYSVSREKKERFSLILESASTNQTSMYLCASSTPPGQGAAGNTIYFGEGSWLTVV.

The chain has TRBV6-5 and TRBJ1-5; D is ambiguous. V was clipped by 5 bases and J by 3 bases, with 14 bases between them. Germline values: CDR1 MNHEY, CDR2 SVGAGI. This CDR3 is built from 15 residues. The CDR3 DNA follows: TGTGCCAGCAGTCCCGTACTTGGTAACAATCAGCCCCAGCATTTT. It translates to CASSPVLGNNQPQHF.

The V call is TRBV28, the J call TRBJ1-4; no clear D. Germline V CDR1 and CDR2: MDHEN, SYDVKM. Deletions cut 5 bases from V and 10 bases from J, with 20 bases between. This CDR3 has 15 amino acids. CDR3 sequence: CASSPTGSRTGKLFF. Written as DNA, the CDR3 is TGTGCCAGCAGTCCAACGGGGTCAAGGACTGGAAAACTGTTTTTT.